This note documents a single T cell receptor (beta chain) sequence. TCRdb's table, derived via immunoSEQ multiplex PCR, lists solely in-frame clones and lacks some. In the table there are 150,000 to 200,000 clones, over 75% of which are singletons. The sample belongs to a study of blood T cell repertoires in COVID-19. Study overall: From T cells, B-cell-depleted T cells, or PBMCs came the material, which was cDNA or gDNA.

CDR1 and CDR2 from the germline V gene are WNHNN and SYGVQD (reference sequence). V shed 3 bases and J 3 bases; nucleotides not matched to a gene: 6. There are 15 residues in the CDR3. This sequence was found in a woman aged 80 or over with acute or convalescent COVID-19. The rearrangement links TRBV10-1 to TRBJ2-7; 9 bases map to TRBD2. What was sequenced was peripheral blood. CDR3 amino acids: CASSDKREVLYEQYF. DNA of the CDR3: TGCGCCAGCAGTGATAAGCGGGAGGTACTCTACGAGCAGTACTTC.